The 18 T cell receptor beta chains below all came from one sample that was sequenced in a study of cytomegalovirus exposure and HLA in healthy donors. The primer mix had 60 Vbeta and 13 Jbeta primers. TCRdb's copy holds only in-frame clones and misses some; the assay was immunoSEQ multiplex PCR. The sample consists of roughly 100,000 clones, over 60% of them appearing once. Material: PBMCs. These receptor sequences come from a male donor in good health and CMV-seropositive.

In its sample, this clone was seen once. The chain employs TRBV19 and TRBJ2-6, with 9 bases matching TRBD2. J was trimmed by 0 bases and V by 1 base; bases with no gene match: 4. CDR1 is LNHDA, CDR2 SQIVND, per germline (reference sequence). This CDR3 is 18 amino acids long. CDR3 sequence: CASSIVLAGFSGANVLTF. Written as DNA, the CDR3 is TGTGCCAGTAGTATAGTACTAGCGGGTTTCTCTGGGGCCAACGTCCTGACTTTC.

This sequence joins TRBV5-1 and TRBJ1-1; D call uncertain. The germline V gene has CDR1 SGHRS and CDR2 YFSETQ. This CDR3 is built from 13 residues. The V and J ends lost 2 bases and 0 bases respectively, with 5 bases between them. CDR3 in DNA: TGCGCCAGCAGCTTTTCGGTGAACACTGAAGCTTTCTTT. Its protein is CASSFSVNTEAFF.

J is TRBJ2-7 and V is TRBV6-1; D not certain. The CDR3 extends over 15 amino acids. Trimming left V 0 bases short and J 0 bases short, with 9 bases between. Germline CDR1 reads MNHNS; CDR2 reads SASEGT. CDR3 loop: CASSEARYSSYEQYF. The CDR3 DNA reads TGTGCCAGCAGTGAAGCGCGATACAGCTCCTACGAGCAGTACTTC.

This clone was observed once. This chain links TRBV6-7 with TRBJ1-5, with 8 bases lining up with TRBD1. TRBV6-7 is noted as an ORF with a role that remains uncertain. The CDR3 is 15 residues long. V lost 7 bases to trimming and J lost 1 base; unmatched junction nucleotides: 6. The CDR3 here is CASKMTGESNQPQHF. DNA of the CDR3: TGTGCCAGCAAAATGACAGGGGAGAGCAATCAGCCCCAGCATTTT.

V gene TRBV27 combines with J gene TRBJ1-3, with D uncertain. The germline V and J ends were trimmed by 2 bases and 0 bases, with 5 bases remaining between them. CDR1 and CDR2 (germline): MNHEY, SMNVEV (reference sequence). This CDR3 spans 14 amino acids. CDR3 bases: TGTGCCAGCAGTTTAATCGGCTCTGGAAACACCATATATTTT. Translated, it gives CASSLIGSGNTIYF.

The rearrangement joins TRBV6-5 to TRBJ2-5; 11 nucleotides agree with TRBD2. This CDR3 spans 15 amino acids. Germline CDR1 reads MNHEY; CDR2 reads SVGAGI. V lost 7 bases and J lost 5; bases outside the gene matches: 9. In DNA form, the CDR3 reads TGTGCCAGCACTTTACTAGCGGGAGTTTTTGAGACCCAGTACTTC. As protein: CASTLLAGVFETQYF.

This clone was seen once. The V and J genes are TRBV19 and TRBJ2-5, with 14 bases matching TRBD2. This CDR3 is 16 amino acids long. J gave up 1 base and V 6 bases, and 4 bases lay outside the gene matches. CDR1 is LNHDA, CDR2 SQIVND, per germline (reference sequence). Written as DNA, the CDR3 is TGTGCCAGTAGCCGGACTAGCGGGGGGTTCCAAGAGACCCAGTACTTC. Translated: CASSRTSGGFQETQYF.

This clone has a single count. V usage is TRBV5-1 and J usage is TRBJ2-3; D is uncertain. The ends were cut back, 3 bases at V and 6 bases at J, with 11 bases in the middle. CDR1 and CDR2 from the germline V gene are SGHRS and YFSETQ. CDR3 length: 13 amino acids. For the CDR3, the DNA is TGCGCCAGCAGCTCCCCCGAGTTGGATACGCAGTATTTT. It yields the protein CASSSPELDTQYF.

The V and J genes are TRBV6-5 and TRBJ2-1; 9 positions match TRBD2. Germline CDR1 reads MNHEY; CDR2 reads SVGAGI. This CDR3 region has 15 residues. After removal of 2 bases from V and 8 bases from J, the junction contained 7 bases not matched to a gene. The CDR3 DNA reads TGTGCCAGCAGTTACGGGGCGGGAGGGCCCGATGAGCAGTTCTTC. Its translation is CASSYGAGGPDEQFF.

A remark on this clone: The sample contains more than one DNA sequence encoding this CDR3. CDR3 coding DNA: TGTGCCAGCAGTTTGGGACAGGACTACGAGCAGTACTTC. This encodes CASSLGQDYEQYF. The chain combines TRBV6-6 with TRBJ2-7; 8 bases align to TRBD1. The V gene end was trimmed by 4 bases and the J gene end by 3 bases; junction bases not matched to a gene: 2. The CDR3 spans 13 residues. Per germline, CDR1 MNHNY and CDR2 SVGAGI (reference sequence).

The chain employs TRBV20-1 and TRBJ1-2; D is perhaps TRBD1 (6 bases). Deletions cut 3 bases from V and 6 bases from J, with 8 bases between. Looked up from germline, CDR1 is DFQATT and CDR2 is SNEGSKA (reference sequence). The length of the CDR3 is 11 residues. The chain's CDR3 is CSASRTDGYTF. CDR3 DNA: TGCAGTGCTAGCCGGACAGATGGCTACACCTTC.

The table lists this clone with a few counts. The CDR3 sequence: CASSDSSYEKLFF. The CDR3 region has the DNA TGTGCCAGTAGTGACAGTTCATATGAAAAACTGTTTTTT. J is TRBJ1-4 and V is TRBV19, with D possibly matching TRBD1 (5 bases). Germline CDR1 is LNHDA and CDR2 is SQIVND (reference sequence). V was trimmed by 5 bases and J by 6 bases, leaving 10 bases between them. The CDR3 loop spans 13 amino acids.

J is TRBJ2-5 and V is TRBV5-6, with 9 bases fitting TRBD2. The CDR3 is 15 residues long. Germline assignment: CDR1 SGHDT and CDR2 YYEEEE. Germline trimming cut 4 bases from V and 5 bases from J; bases unmatched to any gene: 9. This CDR3 reads CASSLKREAGETQYF. The DNA for the CDR3 is TGTGCCAGCAGCCTCAAGCGGGAGGCGGGGGAGACCCAGTACTTC.

The chain uses TRBV9 and TRBJ1-3, with D possibly TRBD1 on 5 matching bases. Germline V CDR1 and CDR2: SGDLS, YYNGEE. There are 13 residues in the CDR3. The V gene lost 4 bases and the J gene lost 8 bases, with 13 bases spanning the gap. The CDR3 DNA follows: TGTGCCAGCAGCTTGGGACTTAGGGACACCATATATTTT. It is translated as CASSLGLRDTIYF.

Remarks on this clone: Other DNA sequences in the same sample also yield this CDR3. The chain employs TRBV4-3 and TRBJ2-7, with TRBD2 matching 14 bases. The CDR3 length is 15 residues. After removal of 3 bases from V and 2 bases from J, the junction contained 0 bases not matched to a gene. Germline-derived CDR1 and CDR2 are LGHNA and YSLEER. The CDR3 loop is CASSQGLAGAYEQYF. The DNA of the CDR3 is TGCGCCAGCAGCCAGGGACTAGCGGGAGCCTACGAGCAGTACTTC.

The rearrangement uses TRBV15 and TRBJ1-5; 9 nucleotides agree with TRBD1. The CDR3 is made up of 17 amino acids. Trimming took 3 bases from V and 1 from J; bases not matched to a gene: 7. Germline V lookup: CDR1 LNHNV, CDR2 YYDKDF (reference sequence). The CDR3: CATSSPDRGMSNQPQHF. CDR3 DNA sequence: TGTGCCACCAGCAGTCCGGACAGGGGCATGAGCAATCAGCCCCAGCATTTT.

A note on this clone: A junction boundary mismatches the germline segment, possibly from a read error. The rearrangement joins TRBV4-1 to TRBJ2-4, with 8 bases lining up with TRBD2. Germline CDR1 is MGHRA and CDR2 is YSYEKL. This CDR3 is built from 20 residues. The chain's CDR3 is CASSQESGSAHGLGKSIQYF. CDR3 sequence (DNA): TGCGCCAGCAGCCAAGAAAGCGGGAGCGCTCACGGCCTGGGCAAAAGCATTCAGTACTTC.

This clone was counted once. J is TRBJ2-7 and V is TRBV4-1; D unresolved. V gave up 3 bases and J gave up 3 bases, with 18 bases separating them. The germline V gene encodes CDR1 MGHRA and CDR2 YSYEKL. The CDR3 totals 16 residues. CDR3 DNA sequence: TGCGCCAGCAGCCACTCTGCCCAGTTGGCTCACTACGAGCAGTACTTC. It yields the protein CASSHSAQLAHYEQYF.